This T cell receptor (beta chain) was captured in a study of cytomegalovirus exposure and HLA in healthy donors. For the study at large: Early released data had 65 million to 100 million unique TCRs, all coming from HLA-typed donors.

Study-level findings and limits: Common viral pathogens seemed, in a later analysis, to connect with several of the most significant clusters. Through in vitro validation, three CMV-associated chains were shown to be specific for CMV antigens.

PCR used 60 Vbeta primers and 13 Jbeta primers. TCRdb's copy holds only in-frame clones and misses some; the assay was immunoSEQ multiplex PCR. The table records 150,000 to 200,000 clones, around 80% of them present only once. The V gene's germline CDR1 is GTSNPN and CDR2 SVGIG (reference sequence). The length of the CDR3 is 18 residues. V gave up 3 bases and J gave up 1 base; unmatched junction bases: 10. Concerning this clone: The antigen remains undetermined.

The receptor was derived from a woman aged 50 to 60 in good health and CMV-seronegative. What was sequenced was PBMCs. The chain is built from TRBV30 and TRBJ2-6; 9 nucleotides agree with TRBD1. CDR3 region: CAWRVFGTGLSGANVLTF. CDR3 in DNA: TGTGCCTGGAGGGTCTTCGGGACAGGGTTATCTGGGGCCAACGTCCTGACTTTC.